The clone carrying this TCR beta chain was seen repeatedly, ten times or more. Its target is unknown. In the authors' workflow: Researchers built a distant-metastasis classifier for papillary thyroid cancer that drew on CDR3 differences across clinicopathological groups. TCRdb reassembled clones from the PCR reads with MiXCR. TCRdb, not the authors, supplied the V and J calls. Counted here are 22,000 or so clones, around 20% occurring once; the ten biggest clones make up 25% to 30%. These data are taken from a study of metastatic and nonmetastatic thyroid tumors. Study in general: Repertoire comparison spanned blood and tumor or nodule tissue of malignant and benign thyroid patients. Overall study results and limits: Significantly greater TCR beta diversity was reportedly found in malignant thyroid tumors than in benign nodules (in blood and tumor).

The CDR3 covers 12 residues. Looked up from germline, CDR1 is MNHNS and CDR2 is SASEGT. V lost 5 bases to trimming and J lost 4 bases; unmatched junction nucleotides: 1. There were no patients who had received any treatment before thyroid surgery. V gene TRBV6-1 combines with J gene TRBJ1-2; the match to TRBD1 covers 7 bases. The TCR was taken from a female donor with papillary thyroid cancer or a benign thyroid nodule (not recorded which). Some clones in this sample may be carry-over from other donors' samples. Sequencing was carried out using blood. CDR3 bases: TGTGCCAGCAGTCCAGGGGGCTATGGCTACACCTTC. It yields the protein CASSPGGYGYTF.